These 23 T cell receptor beta chains were sequenced from one sample in a study of long-term antiretroviral therapy in people with HIV. Survey-level immunoSEQ v3.0 assays were run. Method: immunoSEQ multiplex PCR; TCRdb's copy keeps in-frame clones and lacks some. The repertoire includes around 16,000 clones, roughly 80% of them detected once, and about 14% sits in the top ten. The specimen comprised unsorted PBMCs, sampled around 1.2 years before starting antiretroviral therapy. Source of these receptors: a young man with HIV.

This clone occurred a few times. The chain links TRBV7-2 to TRBJ2-7; no reliable D call. The germline gives CDR1 SGHTA, CDR2 FQGNSA. V dropped 1 base and J dropped 3 bases, with 7 bases sitting between them. CDR3 length: 13 amino acids. The CDR3 is CASSLEDGYEQYF. The DNA for the CDR3 is TGTGCCAGCAGCTTAGAGGACGGCTACGAGCAGTACTTC.

V usage is TRBV28 and J usage is TRBJ1-2; TRBD1 is a possible D gene (6 bases). Trimming cost V 8 bases and J 8 bases, with 18 bases left between them. This CDR3 comprises 13 residues. Germline lookup yields CDR1 MDHEN and CDR2 SYDVKM. Here the CDR3 DNA reads TGTGCCAGCCAATTACAGGGACCGGGAGGCTACACCTTC. It is translated as CASQLQGPGGYTF.

By sample share, this clone is large. V usage is TRBV10-3 and J usage is TRBJ1-1; D is possibly TRBD1 (6 bases). There are 14 residues in the CDR3. Germline V gene lookup returns CDR1 ENHRY and CDR2 SYGVKD. Trimming stripped 8 bases from V and 1 base from J, with 14 bases between. CDR3 in amino acids: CAISPQGGNTEAFF. CDR3 nucleotide sequence: TGTGCCATCTCCCCACAGGGCGGGAACACTGAAGCTTTCTTT.

The chain has TRBV7-2 and TRBJ2-1; D is unclear. Germline V gene lookup returns CDR1 SGHTA and CDR2 FQGNSA. The CDR3 covers 15 residues. V gave up 2 bases and J gave up 0 bases, with 8 bases separating them. CDR3 nucleotides: TGTGCCAGCAGCTTACGATCTTCCTCCTACAATGAGCAGTTCTTC. It translates to CASSLRSSSYNEQFF.

The chain combines TRBV28 with TRBJ1-1; D gene uncertain. CDR1 is MDHEN and CDR2 is SYDVKM in the germline V gene. This CDR3 region has 14 residues. V lost 6 bases and J 7 bases, leaving 18 bases between the germline ends. CDR3 DNA sequence: TGTGCCAGCAGCCTCGCGATTGGACGGAATGAAGCTTTCTTT. Its protein is CASSLAIGRNEAFF.

This chain joins TRBV7-9 and TRBJ1-1; D uncertain. Germline V gives CDR1 SEHNR, CDR2 FQNEAQ (reference sequence). The CDR3 has 14 amino acids. The V end lost 2 bases, the J end lost 11 bases, and 18 bases lay between the germline ends. CDR3 DNA sequence: TGTGCCAGCAGCTTAAGAAATAACCCCAGAGAGGCTTTCTTT. Its translation is CASSLRNNPREAFF.

In DNA, the CDR3 is TGTGCCAGCAGCTTAAGCGGGGAGTGGGGTGAGCAGTTCTTC. Translating gives CASSLSGEWGEQFF. This chain joins TRBV11-3 and TRBJ2-1; TRBD2 agrees at 7 bases. CDR3 length: 14 residues. Germline V gene sequence: CDR1 SGHNT, CDR2 YENEEA. The J segment lost 9 bases and the V segment lost 2 bases, leaving 7 bases of the junction unmatched. Filled out from reference TRBV11-3 and TRBJ2-1, the complete variable domain reads EAGVVQSPRYKIIEKKQPVAFWCNPISGHNTLYWYLQNLGQGPELLIRYENEEAVDDSQLPKDRFSAERLKGVDSTLKIQPAELGDSAVYLCASSLSGEWGEQFFGPGTRLTVL.

The V call is TRBV30, the J call TRBJ1-1; a possible D gene is TRBD1 (5 bases). Trimming pared 6 bases from V and 3 bases from J, leaving 14 bases between. Germline assignment: CDR1 GTSNPN and CDR2 SVGIG (reference sequence). CDR3 length: 13 residues. CDR3 region: CACSTGGYTEAFF. CDR3 DNA sequence: TGTGCCTGCTCAACTGGGGGGTACACTGAAGCTTTCTTT.

The chain uses TRBV2 and TRBJ1-1, with D perhaps matching TRBD1 (5 bases). This CDR3 is 13 amino acids long. The germline V and J ends were trimmed by 9 bases and 0 bases, with 11 bases remaining between them. Germline V gene sequence: CDR1 SNHLY, CDR2 FYNNEI. The CDR3 here is CASIRDLNTEAFF. The DNA of the CDR3 is TGTGCCAGTATCCGGGACCTGAACACTGAAGCTTTCTTT.

This chain uses TRBV18 with TRBJ1-1; 9 positions match TRBD1. J gave up 12 bases and V 3 bases, and 5 bases lay outside the gene matches. The germline V gene encodes CDR1 KGHSH and CDR2 LQKENI. The CDR3 loop spans 12 amino acids. In DNA, the CDR3 is TGTGCCAGCTCACCGGGACAGGGCGAATCTTTCTTT. This codes for CASSPGQGESFF.

This clone was detected a few times. The V call is TRBV30, the J call TRBJ1-2, with D possibly matching TRBD1 (5 bases). Trimming left V 7 bases short and J 3 bases short, with 9 bases between. CDR3 length: 11 amino acids. In germline, CDR1 is GTSNPN, CDR2 SVGIG (reference sequence). The DNA of the CDR3 is TGTGCCTCCTCGGGGGACTATGGCTACACCTTC. Translating it yields CASSGDYGYTF.

This chain uses TRBV7-6 with TRBJ2-1; tentative D call: TRBD2 (6 bases). CDR3 length: 14 amino acids. The germline V gene encodes CDR1 SGHVS and CDR2 FNYEAQ. The V gene lost 5 bases and the J gene lost 2 bases, with 10 bases spanning the gap. Written as DNA, the CDR3 is TGTGCCAGCAGCCCGGGGAGGACCTACAATGAGCAGTTCTTC. It encodes CASSPGRTYNEQFF.

The V and J genes are TRBV2 and TRBJ2-3; D could derive from TRBD1 or TRBD2 (5 bases each). The germline gives CDR1 SNHLY, CDR2 FYNNEI. The CDR3 has 14 amino acids. V was shortened by 5 bases and J by 5 bases, with 14 bases between the two germline ends. The DNA for the CDR3 is TGTGCCAGCAGTTCTCCGGGACGGGGAGATACGCAGTATTTT. Amino acid sequence: CASSSPGRGDTQYF.

Worth noting for this clone: An end of the junction does not agree with germline; a read error may underlie this. This sequence joins TRBV9 and TRBJ1-2; possibly TRBD1 for D (5 bases). The length of the CDR3 is 13 residues. Germline loops: CDR1 SGDLS, CDR2 YYNGEE. The CDR3 sequence: CASSSEVRQGLAF. The CDR3 DNA is TGTGCCAGCAGCTCCGAAGTAAGGCAGGGTCTAGCGTTC.

CDR3 sequence (DNA): TGTGCCAGCAGTGAATCGGAGACCCAGTACTTC. Protein: CASSESETQYF. V usage is TRBV25-1 and J usage is TRBJ2-5, with unresolved D. This CDR3 region has 11 residues. Germline lookup yields CDR1 MGHDK and CDR2 SYGVNS. V lost 1 base, J lost 5 bases, and 2 bases lay in between.

CDR3 bases: TGTGCCAGTAGTATCCCCGGAGCTAAAGGAGAGACCCAGTACTTC. It translates to CASSIPGAKGETQYF. The V gene is TRBV19, the J gene TRBJ2-5; D is uncertain. The CDR3 is 15 amino acids. Germline V lookup: CDR1 LNHDA, CDR2 SQIVND (reference sequence). V dropped 3 bases and J dropped 4 bases, with 15 bases sitting between them. The full variable domain, completed using reference TRBV19 and TRBJ2-5, is DGGITQSPKYLFRKEGQNVTLSCEQNLNHDAMYWYRQDPGQGLRLIYYSQIVNDFQKGDIAEGYSVSREKKESFPLTVTSAQKNPTAFYLCASSIPGAKGETQYFGPGTRLLVL.

The V call is TRBV5-1, the J call TRBJ2-7; D may be TRBD1 (7 bases). The V end was cut by 1 base, the J end by 2 bases, with 13 bases between. This CDR3 has 15 residues. The germline V gene has CDR1 SGHRS and CDR2 YFSETQ. The CDR3 reads CASSLSAGQPYEQYF. The CDR3 bases are TGCGCCAGCAGCTTGTCCGCGGGACAGCCCTACGAGCAGTACTTC.

The chain recombines TRBV11-3 with TRBJ1-2; possible D gene TRBD1, 5 bases. Deletions cut 4 bases from V and 6 bases from J, with 9 bases between. The CDR3 runs to 12 residues. The V gene's germline CDR1 is SGHNT and CDR2 YENEEA. CDR3 bases: TGTGCCAGCAGCTCTGGGGGGAATGGCTACACCTTC. It encodes CASSSGGNGYTF.

The chain carries TRBV10-3 and TRBJ2-5; 7 bases align to TRBD1. CDR1 and CDR2 from the germline V gene are ENHRY and SYGVKD. Trimming took 6 bases from V and 4 from J; bases not matched to a gene: 2. The CDR3 extends over 12 amino acids. The CDR3 here is CAIRDRAETQYF. In DNA, the CDR3 is TGTGCCATCAGAGACAGGGCAGAGACCCAGTACTTC.

The sample holds a few counts of this clone. V gene TRBV4-1 combines with J gene TRBJ2-7, with D perhaps matching TRBD1 (5 bases). V lost 6 bases and J lost 1, with 10 bases in between. Looked up from germline, CDR1 is MGHRA and CDR2 is YSYEKL. CDR3 size: 13 residues. CDR3 sequence reads: CASSVTGSYEQYF. Written as DNA, the CDR3 is TGCGCCAGCAGTGTTACAGGTTCCTACGAGCAGTACTTC.

The chain links TRBV27 to TRBJ2-7; 11 bases map to TRBD2. Germline CDR1 and CDR2: MNHEY and SMNVEV (reference sequence). This CDR3 has 15 residues. After removal of 3 bases from V and 3 bases from J, the junction contained 4 bases not matched to a gene. CDR3: CASSFLAGGNYEQYF. CDR3 coding DNA: TGTGCCAGCAGTTTCTTAGCGGGGGGGAACTACGAGCAGTACTTC.

The genes are TRBV5-4 and TRBJ2-7; tentative D call: TRBD2 (6 bases). Trimming cost V 4 bases and J 2 bases, with 16 bases left between them. CDR1 is SGHNT and CDR2 is YYREEE in the germline V gene (reference sequence). CDR3 length equals 15 residues. The CDR3: CASSPGGLGTYEQYF. The CDR3 DNA reads as TGTGCCAGCAGCCCTGGGGGACTGGGAACCTACGAGCAGTACTTC.

CDR3 sequence reads: CASSELAGGLYNEQFF. The CDR3 DNA sequence: TGTGCCAGCAGCGAGTTAGCGGGGGGCCTCTACAATGAGCAGTTCTTC. The chain carries TRBV7-2 and TRBJ2-1, with 10 bases identical to TRBD2. CDR1 and CDR2 (germline): SGHTA, FQGNSA. V lost 5 bases and J lost 3; bases outside the gene matches: 7. This CDR3 spans 16 amino acids.